This T cell receptor beta chain was documented in a study of technical replicates of blood from a few donors. The count of this clone is one. The data were produced by immunoSEQ multiplex PCR, yet TCRdb's version contains in-frame clones alone and is incomplete. The table has around 100,000 clones, over 90% seen once; the top ten hold 0.2% to 0.25%. The germline V and J ends were trimmed by 1 base and 5 bases, with 11 bases remaining between them. This CDR3 contains 15 residues. Germline CDR1 and CDR2: MRHNA and SNTAGT. The chain is built from TRBV6-4 and TRBJ2-2; D perhaps matches TRBD1 (6 bases). The TCR originated in a human donor in good health. Source material: T cells isolated from PBMCs. The CDR3 is CASSDWRQGTGELFF. CDR3 coding DNA: TGTGCCAGCAGTGACTGGCGGCAGGGGACCGGGGAGCTGTTTTTT.